These T cell receptor beta chains were read from a single sample in a study of post-analysis software for immune sequencing data. TCRdb passed the PCR reads through MiXCR, listing each CDR3 protein once. This table has approximately 570,000 distinct CDR3 sequences, 44% appearing once. Specimen: blood. The receptors stem from a girl aged 10 to 17 with multiple sclerosis. Each CDR3 is given with its conserved first and last residue. Fields, in order: V gene, D gene, clone size, J gene, CDR3 DNA, CDR3 protein. A D gene is named only where the DNA matches it firmly. Expanded clones are given a class, and other clones once, few, many or no size at all.

TRBV20-1,TRBD1,once,TRBJ2-4,TGCAGTGCTACTACCGGGACAGTCGCCAAAAACATTCAGTACTTC,CSATTGTVAKNIQYF
TRBV6-1,.,.,TRBJ2-7,TGTGCCAGCACACCGGCGGCCTTGAGAGAGCAGTACTTC,CASTPAALREQYF
TRBV5-1,.,.,TRBJ2-7,TGCGCCAGCCGCCCCGGTCAACCCGACGAGCAGTACTTC,CASRPGQPDEQYF
TRBV7-9,.,.,TRBJ2-1,TGTGCCAGCAGCTTTAACCGTGGTATTTACAATGAGCAGTTCTTC,CASSFNRGIYNEQFF
TRBV20-1,TRBD1,.,TRBJ1-2,TGCAGTGCGATCCCGGGACAGAGTGTTAACTATGGCTACACCTTC,CSAIPGQSVNYGYTF
TRBV12-3/TRBV12-4,TRBD2,.,TRBJ2-1,TGTGCCAGCAGTTTAGGGGGGGGGACTAGCGGGAAAGACGAGCAGTTCTTC,CASSLGGGTSGKDEQFF
TRBV9,TRBD2,.,TRBJ2-5,TGTGCCAGCAGCGTAAGCGGGACCCGCGAGGAGACCCAGTACTTC,CASSVSGTREETQYF
TRBV7-9,.,.,TRBJ2-1,TGTGCCAGCACTTATCAGCAGGTTGAGCAGTTCTTC,CASTYQQVEQFF
TRBV24-1,.,.,TRBJ2-1,TGTGCCACCAGCCCTGGGACGACCGGAAGCTCCTACAATGAGCAGTTCTTC,CATSPGTTGSSYNEQFF
TRBV5-1,.,many,TRBJ2-3,TGTGCCAGCAGCTTAGCCCCGGGTAGCACAGATACGCAGTATTTT,CASSLAPGSTDTQYF
TRBV15,.,.,TRBJ2-5,TGTGCCACCAGCAGAGAGTCTCAGCAAGAGACCCAGTACTTC,CATSRESQQETQYF
TRBV20-1,.,.,TRBJ2-3,TGCAGTGCCCGAAAAGGCTCCCACACAGATACGCAGTATTTT,CSARKGSHTDTQYF
TRBV20-1,.,.,TRBJ2-7,TGCAGTGCTAGAGCGGGGGGCCGCCGGGGAGAGCAGTACTTC,CSARAGGRRGEQYF
TRBV9,.,.,TRBJ2-5,TGTGCCAGCAGCGTTTGGCGGGGGCCCGAAGAGACCCAGTACTTC,CASSVWRGPEETQYF
TRBV11-1,.,few,TRBJ2-1,TGTGCCAGCAGTCTAACCGGGCCCCTGAATGAGCAGTTCTTC,CASSLTGPLNEQFF
TRBV12-3/TRBV12-4,.,.,TRBJ2-7,TGTGCCAGCAGTAACGGCAGGGCCTCCTACGAGCAGTACTTC,CASSNGRASYEQYF
TRBV20-1,.,few,TRBJ2-5,TGCAGTGCCAGGGGTGGGGACCATCTAAGGGAGACCCAGTACTTC,CSARGGDHLRETQYF
TRBV6-1,.,.,TRBJ1-2,TGTGCCAGCAGAATCCGCGGCTACACCTTC,CASRIRGYTF
TRBV5-1,.,.,TRBJ2-7,TGCGCCAGCAGCTTGGGGGCTAGCGAAAGCTACGAGCAGTACTTC,CASSLGASESYEQYF
TRBV4-1,.,.,TRBJ2-7,TGCGCCAGCAGCCAAGGGCCGCGGAAGGGTGGAACCTACGAGCAGTACTTC,CASSQGPRKGGTYEQYF
TRBV14,.,.,TRBJ2-1,TGTGCCAGTAGCGCAGAAGCCGGGGGGCACTACAATGAGCAGTTCTTC,CASSAEAGGHYNEQFF
TRBV6-5,.,.,TRBJ1-5,TGTGCCAGCAGCCTTAGGGGAACGGGACAGCCCCAGCATTTT,CASSLRGTGQPQHF
TRBV7-6,TRBD2,.,TRBJ2-1,TGTGCCAGCAGCGAAGGGACTAGCGGGAGAGGTGAGCAGTTCTTC,CASSEGTSGRGEQFF
TRBV10-3,.,.,TRBJ1-1,TGTGCCATCAGTGGGGTCGGGACGGTGAACACTGAAGCTTTCTTT,CAISGVGTVNTEAFF
TRBV13,TRBD1,few,TRBJ2-7,TGTGCCAGCAAGTCAGGGACAGAGTTCTACGAGCAGTACTTC,CASKSGTEFYEQYF
TRBV20-1,TRBD2,few,TRBJ2-3,TGCAGTGCTAGGTGGACTAGCGGGAGCACAGATACGCAGTATTTT,CSARWTSGSTDTQYF
TRBV29-1,TRBD1,.,TRBJ2-7,TGCAGCGTTGAAGTAGGTATCCGGGACAGGGGGATCTACGAGCAGTACTTC,CSVEVGIRDRGIYEQYF
TRBV12-3/TRBV12-4,.,.,TRBJ2-1,TGTGCCAGCAGTTGGGGGGACAACTCCTACAATGAGCAGTTCTTC,CASSWGDNSYNEQFF
TRBV4-1,.,.,TRBJ2-3,TGCGCCAGCAGCCAAGACAGGGGGGCAGATACGCAGTATTTT,CASSQDRGADTQYF
TRBV12-3/TRBV12-4,.,.,TRBJ1-2,TGTGCCAGCAGTTTAGCGTCGGCAGGGAGCGGCTACACCTTC,CASSLASAGSGYTF
TRBV20-1,.,.,TRBJ2-7,TGCAGTGCTAGCCCCCGGGTGTTGGCCCGAGGATCCTACGAGCAGTACTTC,CSASPRVLARGSYEQYF
TRBV10-3,TRBD2,few,TRBJ2-7,TGTGCCATCAGCTTATCGGGACTAGCGAGCGACGAGCAGTACTTC,CAISLSGLASDEQYF
TRBV7-8,TRBD2,.,TRBJ2-5,TGTGCCAGCAGCTTAGACCCGAATCGGGGGGAACGAGAGACCCAGTACTTC,CASSLDPNRGERETQYF
TRBV4-1,.,.,TRBJ2-7,TGCGCCAGCAGCCAAGGACGGGACACCTCCTACGAGCAGTACTTC,CASSQGRDTSYEQYF
TRBV12-3/TRBV12-4,TRBD2,few,TRBJ2-1,TGTGCCAGCAGCTTAGCTGGGACTAGCGGGAGCAATGAGCAGTTCTTC,CASSLAGTSGSNEQFF
TRBV10-1,TRBD2,.,TRBJ2-7,TGCGTCAGCAGCGGGAGCTCCTACGAGCAGTACTTC,CVSSGSSYEQYF
TRBV5-1,.,few,TRBJ2-1,TGCGCCAGCAGCCGCACGGGAGTAGCAGATGAGCAGTTCTTC,CASSRTGVADEQFF
TRBV7-4,TRBD1,once,TRBJ2-1,TGTGCCAGCAGCGGGACAGGGACCCGACCCAATGAGCAGTTCTTC,CASSGTGTRPNEQFF
TRBV12-3/TRBV12-4,.,.,TRBJ1-1,TGTGCCAGCAGTCGGTCCCGGAACACTGAAGCTTTCTTT,CASSRSRNTEAFF
TRBV20-1,.,.,TRBJ1-6,TGCAGTGCTAGAGATACCCCTGACAGGACGGTCTATTCACCCCTCCACTTT,CSARDTPDRTVYSPLHF
TRBV2,.,.,TRBJ2-3,TGTGCCACCACAAAGGGGGTAGCCGCAGATACGCAGTATTTT,CATTKGVAADTQYF
TRBV20-1,.,.,TRBJ2-5,TGCAGTGCTAGAGTAGCACCTCAGGGGGAGACCCAGTACTTC,CSARVAPQGETQYF
TRBV20-1,TRBD2,.,TRBJ2-5,TGCAGTGCTACCGGGACTAGCCTGTACCAAGAGACTCAGTACTTC,CSATGTSLYQETQYF
TRBV4-1,TRBD2,.,TRBJ2-3,TGCGCCAGCAGCCAACTTCTAGCGGGGATCACAGATACGCAGTATTTT,CASSQLLAGITDTQYF
TRBV3-1,.,.,TRBJ2-5,TGTGCCAGCAGGCCCGACGCCGAGACCCAGTACTTC,CASRPDAETQYF
TRBV24-1,.,.,TRBJ2-2,TGTGCCACCATGGAGGGAGCGAACACCGGGGAGCTGTTTTTT,CATMEGANTGELFF
TRBV11-2,TRBD1,.,TRBJ2-1,TGTGCCAGCAGTCTTAAAAGGACAGGGGAATTCTACAATGAGCAGTTCTTC,CASSLKRTGEFYNEQFF
TRBV12-3/TRBV12-4,.,.,TRBJ2-1,TGTGCCAGCAGTCGGACCTACAATGAGCAGTTCTTC,CASSRTYNEQFF
TRBV5-1,.,few,TRBJ2-1,TGCGCCAGCAGCTTACGGGCCGTTGGGAGCTCCTACAATGAGCAGTTCTTC,CASSLRAVGSSYNEQFF